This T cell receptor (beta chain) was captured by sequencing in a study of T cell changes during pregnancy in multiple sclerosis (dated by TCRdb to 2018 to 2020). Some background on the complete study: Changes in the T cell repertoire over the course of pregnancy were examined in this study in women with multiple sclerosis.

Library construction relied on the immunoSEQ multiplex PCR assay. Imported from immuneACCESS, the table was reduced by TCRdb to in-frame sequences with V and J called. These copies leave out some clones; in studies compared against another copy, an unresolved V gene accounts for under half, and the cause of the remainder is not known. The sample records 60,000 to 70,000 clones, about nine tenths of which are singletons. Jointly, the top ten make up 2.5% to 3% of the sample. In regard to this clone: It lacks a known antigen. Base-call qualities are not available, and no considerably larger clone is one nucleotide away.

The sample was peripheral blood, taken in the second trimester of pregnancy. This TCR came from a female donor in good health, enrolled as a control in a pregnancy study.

For the CDR3, the sequence is CASGPGTVATGNTIYF. The nucleotide sequence is given as TGTGCCAGCGGGCCTGGGACAGTCGCCACTGGAAACACCATATATTTT. The sequence links TRBV5-6 to TRBJ1-3; a stretch of 7 junction bases matches TRBD1. The CDR3 numbers 16 residues from cysteine through phenylalanine. The retained sequence is limited to the CDR3, 48 bases, with the frame set at the first base. The germline V gene provides CDR1 SGHDT and CDR2 YYEEEE. V is trimmed back by 7 bases and J by 2 bases, and the junction contains 12 bases that no gene match accounts for.